Each of the 19 T cell receptor beta chains below was sequenced from the same sample in a study of molecular identifiers for immune sequencing clone quantification. Using its own MiXCR run on the PCR reads, TCRdb lists one record per CDR3 protein. Of about half a million distinct CDR3 sequences in the sample, about 25% were seen once. The sample consisted of naive CD8+ T cells from blood, with Jurkat cell RNA spiked in. Specified subset: FACS-sorted CD8+CD4-CCR7+CD45RA+ naive T cells. These receptors came from a human donor in good health. Some libraries in this study had Jurkat cell RNA spiked in.

Regarding this clonotype: A single base separates this from a much larger clone, so it may be a read error. The V gene is TRBV29-1, the J gene TRBJ2-1; 14 bases match TRBD2. Looked up from germline, CDR1 is SQVTM and CDR2 is ANQGSEA. The CDR3 contains 13 residues. As DNA, the CDR3 is TGCAGCGGGACTAGCGGGAGGAGGAGTGAGCAGATCTTC. It specifies CSGTSGRRSEQIF.

This clonotype has at least ten counts. The V gene is TRBV29-1, the J gene TRBJ1-4; D ambiguous. The CDR3 spans 11 residues. The V and J ends lost 8 bases and 3 bases respectively, with 7 bases between them. The germline CDR1 and CDR2 sequences are SQVTM and ANQGSEA. In DNA, the CDR3 is TGCAGCTTGGGAGCTAATGAAAAACTGTTTTTT. Protein product: CSLGANEKLFF.

This clonotype was seen only a few times. The chain combines TRBV7-9 with TRBJ2-7; TRBD2 agrees at 10 bases. With 5 bases clipped from V and 1 base from J, the junction kept 5 bases outside the gene matches. The CDR3 extends over 15 amino acids. The germline CDR1 and CDR2 sequences are SEHNR and FQNEAQ (reference sequence). The CDR3 protein is CASSQAGGPSYEQYF. In nucleotides, the CDR3 is TGTGCCAGCAGCCAAGCGGGAGGGCCGTCCTACGAGCAGTACTTC.

In its sample, this clonotype was seen many times. This chain connects TRBV4-1 to TRBJ2-7, with 15 bases identical to TRBD2. The length of the CDR3 is 15 residues. Germline loops: CDR1 MGHRA, CDR2 YSYEKL. The V gene end was trimmed by 5 bases and the J gene end by 4 bases; junction bases not matched to a gene: 3. The CDR3 region has the DNA TGCGCCAGCAGCAGGGGGACTAGCGGGAGGTACGAGCAGTACTTC. Residues: CASSRGTSGRYEQYF.

The sample holds many counts of this clonotype. This rearrangement joins TRBV20-1 to TRBJ1-1; the D gene is possibly TRBD1 (5 bases). This CDR3 comprises 12 residues. The V end was cut by 3 bases, the J end by 3 bases, with 8 bases between. Germline-derived CDR1 and CDR2 are DFQATT and SNEGSKA (reference sequence). In DNA form, the CDR3 reads TGCAGTGCTAGTCGGGGGTACACTGAAGCTTTCTTT. It translates to CSASRGYTEAFF.

The table lists this clonotype with many counts. The rearrangement joins TRBV28 to TRBJ2-2; D gene ambiguous. This CDR3 region has 12 residues. The V end lost 3 bases, the J end lost 6 bases, and 5 bases lay between the germline ends. Germline lookup yields CDR1 MDHEN and CDR2 SYDVKM. CDR3 sequence: CASSFEAGELFF. The CDR3 DNA is TGTGCCAGCAGTTTTGAAGCCGGGGAGCTGTTTTTT. Using reference TRBV28 and TRBJ2-2 for the parts outside the CDR3, the full variable domain is DVKVTQSSRYLVKRTGEKVFLECVQDMDHENMFWYRQDPGLGLRLIYFSYDVKMKEKGDIPEGYSVSREKKERFSLILESASTNQTSMYLCASSFEAGELFFGEGSRLTVL.

A few counts support this clonotype. Possible read error: a much larger clone is one base away. This CDR3 is CASSLSTGVNTEAFF. As DNA, the CDR3 is TGTGCCAGCAGCCTCTCGACAGGGGTAAACACTGAAGCTTTCTTT. The chain combines TRBV6-2 or TRBV6-3 with TRBJ1-1, with 8 bases fitting TRBD1. J lost 2 bases, V lost 6 bases, and 8 bases had no gene match. Germline V gene sequence: CDR1 MNHEY, CDR2 SVGEGT. The CDR3 is 15 residues long.

In the case of this clonotype: Germline is not matched at one junction end, which may reflect a read error. The chain carries TRBV7-8 and TRBJ2-7, with D perhaps matching TRBD1 (6 bases). The V gene's germline CDR1 is SGHVS and CDR2 FQNEAQ. The CDR3 spans 17 residues. Here the CDR3 reads CATSSSRTGRRGVEQCF. The CDR3 DNA follows: TGTGCGACCAGCAGTTCGAGAACAGGGCGCCGAGGTGTTGAGCAGTGCTTC.

At least ten counts were recorded for this clonotype. V usage is TRBV6-5 and J usage is TRBJ2-6; D is ambiguous. CDR3 size: 15 residues. V was trimmed by 5 bases and J by 2 bases, leaving 10 bases between them. Germline values: CDR1 MNHEY, CDR2 SVGAGI. The CDR3 DNA reads as TGTGCCAGCAGTCCCGGGTCCCCTGGGGCCAACGTCCTGACTTTC. This translates into CASSPGSPGANVLTF.

This clonotype has more than one count but fewer than ten. V gene TRBV27 combines with J gene TRBJ1-5, with a tentative D call TRBD1 (6 bases). The CDR3 consists of 13 residues. Trimming cost V 2 bases and J 11 bases, with 13 bases left between them. Per the germline V gene, CDR1 is MNHEY and CDR2 is SMNVEV (reference sequence). The CDR3 sequence is CASSLVQGRAQHF. The DNA for the CDR3 is TGTGCCAGCAGTTTAGTTCAGGGGAGGGCCCAGCATTTT.

This clonotype has ten or more counts. This sequence joins TRBV6-5 and TRBJ2-1; D perhaps matches TRBD2 (5 bases). The V end was cut by 0 bases, the J end by 9 bases, with 12 bases between. Germline-derived CDR1 and CDR2 are MNHEY and SVGAGI. The CDR3 runs to 14 residues. The CDR3 sequence: CASSYSRGPGEQFF. CDR3 nucleotides: TGTGCCAGCAGTTACTCGAGAGGGCCGGGTGAGCAGTTCTTC.

The J gene is TRBJ2-2, the V gene TRBV19; D unresolved. This CDR3 is 12 amino acids long. V lost 7 bases to trimming and J lost 1 base, with 4 bases between them. Germline V gene lookup returns CDR1 LNHDA and CDR2 SQIVND (reference sequence). The CDR3 is CASTKNTGELFF. CDR3 sequence (DNA): TGTGCCAGTACCAAGAACACCGGGGAGCTGTTTTTT.

This clonotype was seen more than once but under ten times. The chain combines TRBV12-3 or TRBV12-4 with TRBJ2-7; no firm D call. The length of the CDR3 is 13 residues. V lost 6 bases and J 5 bases, leaving 14 bases between the germline ends. The CDR3 protein is CASSPQSQDEQYF. CDR3 nucleotides: TGTGCCAGCAGCCCGCAGTCCCAGGACGAGCAGTACTTC.

The gene calls are TRBV9 and TRBJ2-3; D is unresolved. From germline, CDR1 is SGDLS and CDR2 YYNGEE. V was clipped by 3 bases and J by 5 bases, with 13 bases between them. CDR3 length: 14 residues. The CDR3 here is CASSALGLGDTQYF. The CDR3 nucleotides read TGTGCCAGCAGCGCCCTGGGCCTAGGAGATACGCAGTATTTT. Using reference TRBV9 and TRBJ2-3 for the parts outside the CDR3, the full variable domain is DSGVTQTPKHLITATGQRVTLRCSPRSGDLSVYWYQQSLDQGLQFLIQYYNGEERAKGNILERFSAQQFPDLHSELNLSSLELGDSALYFCASSALGLGDTQYFGPGTRLTVL.

Note on this clonotype: The missing conserved phenylalanine or tryptophan at the end of this CDR3 makes a read error likely. The V gene is TRBV11-2, the J gene TRBJ2-7, with D perhaps TRBD1 (6 bases). V was clipped by 1 base and J by 4 bases, with 11 bases between them. The CDR3 has 14 amino acids. The germline V gene encodes CDR1 SGHAT and CDR2 FQNNGV. The CDR3 loop reads CASSLGQGKYEQYY. CDR3 in DNA: TGTGCCAGCAGCTTAGGGCAGGGGAAGTACGAGCAGTACTAC.

The chain employs TRBV4-1 and TRBJ2-1; TRBD1 or TRBD2 may be the D gene (5 bases each). The CDR3 totals 14 residues. Germline V lookup: CDR1 MGHRA, CDR2 YSYEKL. The V gene lost 4 bases and the J gene lost 8 bases, with 15 bases spanning the gap. The CDR3 sequence is CASSRGTSGHEQFF. The CDR3 DNA follows: TGCGCCAGCAGCCGAGGGACCTCTGGGCATGAGCAGTTCTTC.

This clonotype came up a few times. V gene TRBV6-2 or TRBV6-3 combines with J gene TRBJ1-5; 7 bases map to TRBD1. Germline loops: CDR1 MNHEY, CDR2 SVGEGT. The trim removed 6 bases at V and 4 bases at J, leaving 6 bases unmatched. There are 14 residues in the CDR3. CDR3 sequence: CASSPWGQNQPQHF. The CDR3 region has the DNA TGTGCCAGCAGCCCGTGGGGACAGAATCAGCCCCAGCATTTT.

At least ten counts were recorded for this clonotype. The CDR3 sequence: CASSLARGGSSDEQYF. As DNA, the CDR3 is TGTGCCAGCAGCTTGGCCCGGGGGGGCTCCAGTGACGAGCAGTACTTC. V is TRBV7-9 and J is TRBJ2-7, with 8 bases fitting TRBD2. Per the germline V gene, CDR1 is SEHNR and CDR2 is FQNEAQ (reference sequence). The CDR3 totals 16 residues. Unmatched junction bases numbered 12, after V lost 3 bases and J lost 5 bases. Complete variable domain (other parts from reference TRBV7-9 and TRBJ2-7): DTGVSQNPRHKITKRGQNVTFRCDPISEHNRLYWYRQTLGQGPEFLTYFQNEAQLEKSRLLSDRFSAERPKGSFSTLEIQRTEQGDSAMYLCASSLARGGSSDEQYFGPGTRLTVT.

This clonotype was seen many times. The CDR3 nucleotides read TGTGCCAGCAGCTCATCCGGGACAGGGTCCTACGAGCAGTACTTC. Protein sequence: CASSSSGTGSYEQYF. The rearrangement links TRBV5-5 to TRBJ2-7; 9 nucleotides line up with TRBD1. The junction had 5 bases not matched to a gene; V was cut back by 3 bases and J by 1 base. Germline V gene lookup returns CDR1 SGHKS and CDR2 YYEKEE (reference sequence). This CDR3 comprises 15 residues.